The rows below give T cell receptor beta chains drawn from one sample of a study of blood T cell repertoires in COVID-19. Repertoires were generated with immunoSEQ multiplex PCR, while TCRdb's copy carries only in-frame clones and drops some. The sample includes 430,000 or so clones, roughly 84% of them seen just once. The sequenced material came from PBMCs or T cells enriched from blood (not recorded which). The origin of the receptors is a woman between 18 and 29 years old who had been exposed to COVID-19. CDR3s include the opening cysteine and the closing phenylalanine or tryptophan. A D gene is named only where the DNA matches it firmly. Some rows have no size entry. The others give once, few or many, or a class for an expanded clone.

cdr3_aa cdr3_nt v_call clone_size d_call j_call
CASSPGGAGETQYF TGTGCCAGCTCACCAGGGGGCGCGGGAGAGACCCAGTACTTC TRBV18 . . TRBJ2-5
CASSRPGLATYEQYF TGTGCCAGCAGCCGACCGGGACTAGCTACCTACGAGCAGTACTTC TRBV6-6 . TRBD2 TRBJ2-7
CASSLPGLNSPLHF TGTGCCAGCAGCTTGCCGGGTTTGAATTCACCCCTCCACTTT TRBV5-5 . . TRBJ1-6
CAWSVQGQGFYNEQFF TGTGCCTGGAGTGTACAGGGACAGGGGTTCTACAATGAGCAGTTCTTC TRBV30 . TRBD1 TRBJ2-1
CASQRGTGNNEKLFF TGTGCCAGTCAAAGGGGCACAGGGAATAATGAAAAACTGTTTTTT TRBV19 . . TRBJ1-4
CASSLGEGGRYTIYF TGTGCCAGCAGCTTAGGTGAAGGGGGCAGGTACACCATATATTTT TRBV7-8 . TRBD1 TRBJ1-3
CASSAERDTIYF TGTGCCAGCAGCGCTGAACGGGACACCATATATTTT TRBV11-2 . . TRBJ1-3
CASSDRQGLYNEQFF TGTGCCAGCAGCGATCGACAGGGGCTATACAATGAGCAGTTCTTC TRBV7-8 . TRBD1 TRBJ2-1
CASRDGTGNTEAFF TGTGCCAGCAGGGACGGGACAGGGAACACTGAAGCTTTCTTT TRBV2 . TRBD1 TRBJ1-1
CASSYLRGTQPQHF TGTGCCAGCAGTTATCTTAGAGGAACTCAGCCCCAGCATTTT TRBV28 once . TRBJ1-5
CASSLDRGIGNEQFF TGTGCCAGCAGCTTGGACAGGGGGATAGGAAATGAGCAGTTCTTC TRBV5-4 . TRBD1 TRBJ2-1
CASSLRQASYEQYF TGTGCCAGCAGCTTAAGACAGGCCTCCTACGAGCAGTACTTC TRBV13 . . TRBJ2-7